A single sample gave rise to the 30 T cell receptor beta chains below, sequenced in a study of naive and memory T cell subsets. These receptors lack a known antigen. The beta constant-region primer was an equimolar mix of two oligonucleotides covering TRBC1 and TRBC2. Nested alpha and beta constant-region primers with the SP2 primer drove four PCR rounds on ligated cDNA. TCRdb re-derived calls from the UMI-ligation and nested PCR reads in MiXCR, one entry per CDR3 protein. The sample consists of over 110,000 distinct CDR3 sequences, about 20% of them appearing once. Overall study findings and caveats: Naive repertoires, especially CD8, held a few larger clonotypes, possibly memory cells re-expressing CD45RA.

The sample was naive CD8+ T cells from blood. The receptors were gathered from a human donor in good health.

This clonotype has only a few counts. The rearrangement uses TRBV6-4 and TRBJ2-3; 8 nucleotides match TRBD1. Looked up from germline, CDR1 is MRHNA and CDR2 is SNTAGT. J was trimmed by 3 bases and V by 6 bases; bases with no gene match: 11. The CDR3 totals 16 residues. The CDR3 coding sequence is TGTGCCAGCAGCGCCCGGACAGGGCTCAGAACAGATACGCAGTATTTT. Residues: CASSARTGLRTDTQYF.

The chain employs TRBV9 and TRBJ2-7, with 8 bases that match TRBD2. Germline V CDR1 and CDR2: SGDLS, YYNGEE. The ends lost 1 base at V and 0 bases at J; junction bases unmatched: 3. The CDR3 is made up of 15 amino acids. CDR3 DNA: TGTGCCAGCAGCGTACTAGCGGGCTCCTCCTACGAGCAGTACTTC. Amino acids: CASSVLAGSSYEQYF.

The V gene is TRBV20-1, the J gene TRBJ2-3; perhaps TRBD2 as D (6 bases). The CDR3 loop spans 16 amino acids. CDR1 and CDR2 from the germline V gene are DFQATT and SNEGSKA (reference sequence). Trimming removed 4 bases at V and 2 bases at J, with 19 bases between. CDR3 region: CSAISGLLVYTDTQYF. The CDR3 DNA sequence: TGCAGTGCTATTTCGGGACTCCTAGTATACACAGATACGCAGTATTTT.

The J gene is TRBJ1-5, the V gene TRBV9; possible D gene TRBD1, 5 bases. The CDR3 length is 15 residues. V dropped 4 bases and J dropped 5 bases, with 16 bases sitting between them. In germline, CDR1 is SGDLS, CDR2 YYNGEE. CDR3 bases: TGTGCCAGCAGCTCCCGGGGAGGGGTGGATCAGCCCCAGCATTTT. This sequence encodes CASSSRGGVDQPQHF.

This clonotype was observed a few times. The gene calls are TRBV15 and TRBJ1-4; D gene ambiguous. The V end lost 1 base, the J end lost 7 bases, and 13 bases lay between the germline ends. CDR1 and CDR2 (germline): LNHNV, YYDKDF (reference sequence). The CDR3 totals 15 residues. The CDR3 DNA reads as TGTGCCACCAGCAGAGCTAAGGGAGAGGTTGAAAAACTGTTTTTT. Protein sequence: CATSRAKGEVEKLFF.

The V and J genes are TRBV5-4 and TRBJ2-7; the match to TRBD1 covers 7 bases. Losses at the gene ends were 4 bases for V and 0 bases for J; bases not matched to a gene: 4. CDR3 length: 14 amino acids. The germline V gene has CDR1 SGHNT and CDR2 YYREEE (reference sequence). The chain's CDR3 is CASSRTGGSYEQYF. The CDR3 region has the DNA TGTGCCAGCAGCCGGACAGGCGGCTCCTACGAGCAGTACTTC.

The chain couples TRBV20-1 to TRBJ2-7, with D possibly matching TRBD1 (6 bases). V lost 3 bases and J lost 3, with 27 bases in between. Germline V CDR1 and CDR2: DFQATT, SNEGSKA (reference sequence). CDR3 length equals 18 residues. CDR3 loop: CSARGVGTPRDTYYEQYF. The CDR3 bases are TGCAGTGCTAGGGGGGTAGGGACCCCCCGGGACACATACTACGAGCAGTACTTC.

This clonotype came up a few times. The chain joins TRBV20-1 to TRBJ2-1, with D possibly TRBD2 on 5 matching bases. Trimming removed 1 base at V and 4 bases at J, with 17 bases between. Germline CDR1 is DFQATT and CDR2 is SNEGSKA (reference sequence). The CDR3 loop spans 16 amino acids. The CDR3 DNA reads as TGCAGTGCTAGAGGTTACGGGATCTTACATTACAATGAGCAGTTCTTC. It yields the protein CSARGYGILHYNEQFF.

The V call is TRBV24-1, the J call TRBJ2-1; 11 positions agree with TRBD2. Losses at the gene ends were 0 bases for V and 6 bases for J; bases not matched to a gene: 9. The CDR3 covers 18 residues. The germline CDR1 and CDR2 sequences are KGHDR and SFDVKD. Here the CDR3 reads CATSDLPHEGTSGNEQFF. Here the CDR3 DNA reads TGTGCCACCAGTGATTTGCCTCACGAAGGGACTAGCGGCAATGAGCAGTTCTTC.

This clonotype was seen just once. The genes are TRBV4-3 and TRBJ2-3; unclear D gene. Germline values: CDR1 LGHNA, CDR2 YSLEER. This CDR3 region has 13 residues. V was cut by 5 bases and J by 6 bases, with 12 bases left in between. The chain's CDR3 is CASSDQTGDTQYF. CDR3 coding DNA: TGCGCCAGCAGCGATCAAACCGGGGATACGCAGTATTTT.

This clonotype was seen a handful of times. The chain has TRBV12-3 or TRBV12-4 and TRBJ1-6; D remains ambiguous. Trimming removed 1 base from V and 8 bases from J, with 3 bases in between. The CDR3 is 12 amino acids. As DNA, the CDR3 is TGTGCCAGCAGTTTAGGGTATTCACCCCTCCACTTT. It specifies CASSLGYSPLHF.

The J gene is TRBJ2-1, the V gene TRBV27; 9 bases align to TRBD2. This CDR3 comprises 14 residues. Trimming took 5 bases from V and 9 from J; bases not matched to a gene: 8. The germline V gene encodes CDR1 MNHEY and CDR2 SMNVEV (reference sequence). CDR3: CASSVASGVPEQFF. CDR3 DNA: TGTGCCAGCAGTGTGGCTAGCGGGGTCCCTGAGCAGTTCTTC.

The rearrangement links TRBV6-5 to TRBJ1-5; D remains ambiguous. The ends were cut back, 5 bases at V and 5 bases at J, with 7 bases in the middle. The CDR3 has 12 amino acids. Germline V gene lookup returns CDR1 MNHEY and CDR2 SVGAGI. CDR3 bases: TGTGCCAGCAGTACCTTCGATCAGCCCCAGCATTTT. Translating gives CASSTFDQPQHF.

For the CDR3, the DNA is TGTGCCAGCAGTTCGGGACTAGCGGGAGATGAGACCCAGTACTTC. It is translated as CASSSGLAGDETQYF. The chain carries TRBV12-3 or TRBV12-4 and TRBJ2-5; 14 bases fit TRBD2. The ends lost 4 bases at V and 5 bases at J; junction bases unmatched: 3. The CDR3 is 15 residues long.

This clonotype was observed a handful of times. The genes are TRBV19 and TRBJ1-1; TRBD1 matches at 8 bases. This CDR3 is 13 amino acids long. The germline V gene has CDR1 LNHDA and CDR2 SQIVND (reference sequence). V dropped 6 bases and J dropped 5; count of bases not matched to a gene: 5. The CDR3 nucleotides read TGTGCCAGTAGCCAGGGGGCATTTACTGAAGCTTTCTTT. This gives the protein CASSQGAFTEAFF.

Only a few counts were recorded for this clonotype. Relative to the germline gene, one junction end is altered; a read error may explain this. This chain joins TRBV14 and TRBJ1-2, with TRBD1 matching 7 bases. Germline V CDR1 and CDR2: SGHDN, FVKESK. This CDR3 comprises 11 residues. DNA for the CDR3: TGTGCCAGCAGCCACGGACAGGAGAAATCCTTC. Protein: CASSHGQEKSF.

This clonotype has at least ten counts. The V and J genes are TRBV29-1 and TRBJ1-5; 9 positions agree with TRBD1. From germline, CDR1 is SQVTM and CDR2 ANQGSEA. V lost 7 bases to trimming and J lost 2 bases; unmatched junction nucleotides: 3. The CDR3 extends over 13 amino acids. CDR3 bases: TGCAGCGCTGGACAGGGGCGCAATCAGCCCCAGCATTTT. It is translated as CSAGQGRNQPQHF.

The sample holds a few counts of this clonotype. CDR3 nucleotide sequence: TGTGCCAGCAGAGTTTTTTGGAGGACAGGGGATTCACCCCTCCACTTT. This translates into CASRVFWRTGDSPLHF. The chain carries TRBV28 and TRBJ1-6, with 9 positions matching TRBD1. Germline V gene sequence: CDR1 MDHEN, CDR2 SYDVKM. The CDR3 is 16 residues long. After removal of 6 bases from V and 8 bases from J, the junction contained 11 bases not matched to a gene.

The sample holds a few counts of this clonotype. The J gene is TRBJ2-1, the V gene TRBV27; the match to TRBD2 covers 11 bases. Germline V CDR1 and CDR2: MNHEY, SMNVEV (reference sequence). The ends lost 4 bases at V and 12 bases at J; junction bases unmatched: 11. CDR3 length: 15 amino acids. CDR3 sequence: CASSSPGLAVPGQFF. CDR3 bases: TGTGCCAGCAGTTCGCCGGGACTAGCGGTCCCTGGGCAGTTCTTC.

The V gene is TRBV12-3 or TRBV12-4, the J gene TRBJ1-4; D possibly corresponds to TRBD1 (5 bases). V lost 6 bases and J lost 7, with 18 bases in between. This CDR3 region has 15 residues. This chain's CDR3 is CASSQSGTFSEKLFF. CDR3 bases: TGTGCCAGCAGCCAATCAGGGACTTTTTCTGAAAAACTGTTTTTT.

The chain uses TRBV20-1 and TRBJ2-4, with D tentatively TRBD2 (6 bases). The CDR3 totals 12 residues. V dropped 5 bases and J dropped 9 bases, with 14 bases sitting between them. Per germline, CDR1 DFQATT and CDR2 SNEGSKA (reference sequence). For the CDR3, the DNA is TGCAGTGCTCCCCTCCGGGGGAGCATTCAGTACTTC. Encoded protein: CSAPLRGSIQYF.

This sequence joins TRBV30 and TRBJ2-7; D might be TRBD2 (6 bases). This CDR3 has 12 amino acids. The V end lost 3 bases, the J end lost 6 bases, and 12 bases lay between the germline ends. The V gene's germline CDR1 is GTSNPN and CDR2 SVGIG (reference sequence). CDR3 bases: TGTGCCTGGAGAGCGACTAGACCCGAGCAGTACTTC. Protein sequence: CAWRATRPEQYF.

The CDR3 sequence is CASSELVPGEDTQYF. The DNA for the CDR3 is TGTGCCAGCAGTGAACTTGTCCCGGGGGAAGATACGCAGTATTTT. The V call is TRBV6-1, the J call TRBJ2-3, with a weak D call TRBD2 (6 bases). V lost 2 bases and J 5 bases, leaving 14 bases between the germline ends. From germline, CDR1 is MNHNS and CDR2 SASEGT. This CDR3 has 15 amino acids.

The chain joins TRBV28 to TRBJ1-3; 8 bases line up with TRBD1. Germline assignment: CDR1 MDHEN and CDR2 SYDVKM. V shed 11 bases and J 1 base; nucleotides not matched to a gene: 7. CDR3 size: 14 residues. In nucleotides, the CDR3 is TGTGCCGGTTCGACAGGGGTGTCTGGAAACACCATATATTTT. This encodes CAGSTGVSGNTIYF.

The V and J genes are TRBV5-1 and TRBJ2-2, with D uncertain. The CDR3 loop spans 12 amino acids. Looked up from germline, CDR1 is SGHRS and CDR2 is YFSETQ. Trimming left V 5 bases short and J 2 bases short, with 4 bases between. The DNA of the CDR3 is TGCGCCAGCAGGGTCAACACCGGGGAGCTGTTTTTT. Translation: CASRVNTGELFF. The full variable domain, completed using reference TRBV5-1 and TRBJ2-2, is KAGVTQTPRYLIKTRGQQVTLSCSPISGHRSVSWYQQTPGQGLQFLFEYFSETQRNKGNFPGRFSGRQFSNSRSEMNVSTLELGDSALYLCASRVNTGELFFGEGSRLTVL.

The chain carries TRBV9 and TRBJ2-3; D unclear. V lost 0 bases, J lost 0 bases, and 2 bases lay in between. Germline V gene lookup returns CDR1 SGDLS and CDR2 YYNGEE. CDR3 length: 13 residues. Here the CDR3 reads CASSVVSTDTQYF. DNA for the CDR3: TGTGCCAGCAGCGTAGTTAGCACAGATACGCAGTATTTT. Together with reference TRBV9 and TRBJ2-3, the CDR3 gives the full variable domain: DSGVTQTPKHLITATGQRVTLRCSPRSGDLSVYWYQQSLDQGLQFLIQYYNGEERAKGNILERFSAQQFPDLHSELNLSSLELGDSALYFCASSVVSTDTQYFGPGTRLTVL.

The rearrangement links TRBV6-5 to TRBJ2-7; 11 bases agree with TRBD2. The V gene end was trimmed by 5 bases and the J gene end by 0 bases; junction bases not matched to a gene: 6. CDR3 length: 16 residues. CDR1 and CDR2 (germline): MNHEY, SVGAGI. CDR3 DNA sequence: TGTGCCAGCAGTGCGGCCGGGACTAGCGGCTCCTACGAGCAGTACTTC. Residues: CASSAAGTSGSYEQYF.

Here the CDR3 DNA reads TGCGCCAGCAGCCAAGAACTAGCAGATGAGCAGTTCTTC. Translating gives CASSQELADEQFF. The chain links TRBV4-1 to TRBJ2-1; D may be TRBD2 (6 bases). This CDR3 region has 13 residues. In germline, CDR1 is MGHRA, CDR2 YSYEKL. Trimming removed 0 bases from V and 8 bases from J, with 8 bases in between.

The chain joins TRBV20-1 to TRBJ2-7, with 7 bases lining up with TRBD1. The CDR3 spans 14 residues. Trimming at V came to 6 bases and at J to 6 bases, leaving 14 bases not matched to a gene. Germline V gives CDR1 DFQATT, CDR2 SNEGSKA (reference sequence). The DNA for the CDR3 is TGCAGTGCCGAGATCGGGACAGTGGGGCCCGAGCAGTACTTC. This sequence encodes CSAEIGTVGPEQYF.

The chain links TRBV7-2 to TRBJ2-7; 7 bases are shared with TRBD2. Germline V gene lookup returns CDR1 SGHTA and CDR2 FQGNSA. With 4 bases clipped from V and 9 bases from J, the junction kept 15 bases outside the gene matches. The length of the CDR3 is 15 residues. The CDR3 sequence is CASSSSGGSISGQYF. The CDR3 nucleotides are TGTGCCAGCAGCTCGTCGGGAGGCTCTATTTCGGGGCAGTACTTC.